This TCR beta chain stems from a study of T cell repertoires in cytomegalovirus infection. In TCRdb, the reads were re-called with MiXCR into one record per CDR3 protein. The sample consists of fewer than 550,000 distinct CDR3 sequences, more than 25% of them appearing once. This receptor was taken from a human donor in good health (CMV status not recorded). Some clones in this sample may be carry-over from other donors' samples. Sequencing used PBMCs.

The CDR3 nucleotides are TGTGCCACCAGCAGAAACCGGGACGGCTATGGCTACACCTTC. It yields the protein CATSRNRDGYGYTF. V is TRBV15 and J is TRBJ1-2; a weak D match, TRBD1 (5 bases). CDR1 is LNHNV, CDR2 YYDKDF, per germline (reference sequence). V gave up 2 bases and J gave up 4 bases, with 11 bases separating them. CDR3 length: 14 amino acids.